What follows describes a single TCR beta chain. Other DNA sequences of this sample code for an identical CDR3. These data belong to a study of blood T cell repertoires in COVID-19. Study as a whole: The United States, Italy and Spain supplied acute and convalescent COVID-19 samples.

CDR1 and CDR2 from the germline V gene are SGHRS and YFSETQ. The CDR3 spans 13 residues. V lost 4 bases, J lost 2 bases, and 3 bases stayed unmatched. Clinical history reported by participants formed the basis on which cohorts were assigned. Resolution of symptoms, clearance, or two negative PCRs was present in recovered Cohort 3 donors. The authors' processing: Reference gene primer amplification in the assay estimated nucleated cell counts. Here immunoSEQ multiplex PCR was the method, and the copy in TCRdb shows in-frame clones only, minus some. The DNA was the basis for D and trimming; V, J and clone size are from that table. The repertoire holds hundreds of thousands of clones, about 88% seen once, with 2.5% to 3% in the top ten.

Sequencing was done on a sample of PBMCs or T cells enriched from blood (not recorded which). The chain is built from TRBV5-1 and TRBJ2-7; 7 bases agree with TRBD1. The sequence was obtained from a woman aged 25 to 39 who had recovered from COVID-19. The CDR3 region is CASSEGQTYEQYF. The DNA of the CDR3 is TGCGCCAGCAGCGAGGGACAGACCTACGAGCAGTACTTC. Full variable domain (outside the CDR3, taken from reference TRBV5-1 and TRBJ2-7): KAGVTQTPRYLIKTRGQQVTLSCSPISGHRSVSWYQQTPGQGLQFLFEYFSETQRNKGNFPGRFSGRQFSNSRSEMNVSTLELGDSALYLCASSEGQTYEQYFGPGTRLTVT.